This TCR beta chain appears in the sequencing data of a study of T cell repertoires in cytomegalovirus infection. Study-level background: Through public TCR beta signatures, both CMV infection and matching HLA type were indicated. Findings of the study overall: The response measured ex vivo was dominated by TCR beta clonotypes (HLA-C-restricted and CMV-specific).

Germline values: CDR1 SEHNR, CDR2 FQNEAQ (reference sequence). CDR3 length equals 12 residues. Trimming shortened V by 5 bases and J by 11 bases, and 15 bases separated the two germline ends. MiXCR, applied by TCRdb to the reads, yields one record per CDR3 protein. The table includes 200,000 to 250,000 distinct CDR3 sequences, approximately 40% detected once. Details on this clonotype: Its specificity is unknown.

The chain joins TRBV7-9 to TRBJ1-1; D call uncertain. This specimen consisted of CD8+ T cells from cultured PBMCs, obtained from culture after CMV antigen stimulation. The receptor was derived from a human donor in good health (CMV status not recorded). Some clones in this sample may be carry-over from other donors' samples. CDR3 region: CASSQTGPGAFF. The DNA for the CDR3 is TGTGCCAGCAGCCAAACTGGCCCGGGGGCTTTCTTT. Drawing the rest from reference TRBV7-9 and TRBJ1-1, the complete variable domain is DTGVSQNPRHKITKRGQNVTFRCDPISEHNRLYWYRQTLGQGPEFLTYFQNEAQLEKSRLLSDRFSAERPKGSFSTLEIQRTEQGDSAMYLCASSQTGPGAFFGQGTRLTVV.